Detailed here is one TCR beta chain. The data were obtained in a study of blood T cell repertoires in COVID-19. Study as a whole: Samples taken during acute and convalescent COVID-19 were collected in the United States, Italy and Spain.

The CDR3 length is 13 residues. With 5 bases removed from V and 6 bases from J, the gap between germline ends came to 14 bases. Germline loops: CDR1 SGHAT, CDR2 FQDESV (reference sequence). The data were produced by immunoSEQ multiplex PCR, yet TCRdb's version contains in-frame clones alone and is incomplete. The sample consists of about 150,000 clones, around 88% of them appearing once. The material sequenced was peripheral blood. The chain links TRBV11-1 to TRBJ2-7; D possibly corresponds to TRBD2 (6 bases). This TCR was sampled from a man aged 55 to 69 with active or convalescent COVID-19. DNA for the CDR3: TGTGCCAGCAGCAACGGACTACCAGTCGAGCAGTACTTC. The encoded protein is CASSNGLPVEQYF.